The rows below give T cell receptor beta chains drawn from one sample of a study of T-cell reconstitution after alpha-beta-depleted transplantation in children. TCRdb re-called the PCR reads with MiXCR, one entry per CDR3 protein. This table holds a few hundred thousand distinct CDR3 sequences, 20% to 30% found once. The specimen was PBMCs, mostly from graft donor cells, collected 360 days after TCRalphabeta/CD19-depleted stem cell transplant. The receptors derive from a female patient between 2 and 15 years old who had a stem cell transplant for congenital amegakaryocytic thrombocytopenia, so the T cells may come from the graft donor. CDR3s include the opening cysteine and the closing phenylalanine or tryptophan. D genes are given only for firm matches. Clone size is shown for a subset of rows, as once, few, many or a class of expanded clone.

clone_size | d_call | j_call | v_call | cdr3_nt | cdr3_aa
. | TRBD1 | TRBJ1-4 | TRBV10-3 | TGTGCCATCAGCCCGGGACAGGGGCGATCGGATGAAAAACTGTTTTTT | CAISPGQGRSDEKLFF
few | . | TRBJ2-3 | TRBV6-5 | TGTGCCAGCAGTAGCTCGGTCGGGGCAACAGATACGCAGTATTTT | CASSSSVGATDTQYF
. | . | TRBJ2-1 | TRBV5-1 | TGCGCCAGCAGCTTGCGAGCGCAGAACTCTTACAATGAGCAGTTCTTC | CASSLRAQNSYNEQFF
. | . | TRBJ2-7 | TRBV5-6 | TGTGCCAGCAGCTTGGGGATCCGCCACTCCTACGAGCAGTACTTC | CASSLGIRHSYEQYF
few | . | TRBJ1-5 | TRBV28 | TGTGCCAGCAGTGCCGGGGACCGGTTATTTTATAGCAATCAGCCCCAGCATTTT | CASSAGDRLFYSNQPQHF
few | TRBD2 | TRBJ2-7 | TRBV30 | TGTGCCTGGACCCATTATAGCGGGGCACGATTCTACGAGCAGTACTTC | CAWTHYSGARFYEQYF
few | . | TRBJ2-3 | TRBV4-2 | TGTGCCAGCAGCCAAGATGGAGTAGTTGGCACAGATACGCAGTATTTT | CASSQDGVVGTDTQYF
few | TRBD1 | TRBJ2-7 | TRBV5-1 | TGCGCCAGCAGCGATCCGGGACAGATCTACGAGCAGTACTTC | CASSDPGQIYEQYF
. | . | TRBJ1-5 | TRBV6-2/TRBV6-3 | TGTGCCAGCAGTTACTCGAATGGGGGAGGTCAGCCCCAGCATTTT | CASSYSNGGGQPQHF
few | TRBD1 | TRBJ2-5 | TRBV29-1 | TGCAGCACCCGGCGGGACAGGGGAGGCGAGACCCAGTACTTC | CSTRRDRGGETQYF
few | TRBD1 | TRBJ1-2 | TRBV6-5 | TGTGCCAGCAGCCGGACAGGGAGAGGCTACACCTTC | CASSRTGRGYTF
few | . | TRBJ2-7 | TRBV28 | TGTGCCAGCCGGCGGGGAGTCTTCCGCGGCGAGCAGTACTTC | CASRRGVFRGEQYF
. | . | TRBJ1-5 | TRBV6-1 | TGTGCCAGCAGCGCAGCGACCGACAGCAAGGGAGGGAATCAGCCCCAGCATTTT | CASSAATDSKGGNQPQHF